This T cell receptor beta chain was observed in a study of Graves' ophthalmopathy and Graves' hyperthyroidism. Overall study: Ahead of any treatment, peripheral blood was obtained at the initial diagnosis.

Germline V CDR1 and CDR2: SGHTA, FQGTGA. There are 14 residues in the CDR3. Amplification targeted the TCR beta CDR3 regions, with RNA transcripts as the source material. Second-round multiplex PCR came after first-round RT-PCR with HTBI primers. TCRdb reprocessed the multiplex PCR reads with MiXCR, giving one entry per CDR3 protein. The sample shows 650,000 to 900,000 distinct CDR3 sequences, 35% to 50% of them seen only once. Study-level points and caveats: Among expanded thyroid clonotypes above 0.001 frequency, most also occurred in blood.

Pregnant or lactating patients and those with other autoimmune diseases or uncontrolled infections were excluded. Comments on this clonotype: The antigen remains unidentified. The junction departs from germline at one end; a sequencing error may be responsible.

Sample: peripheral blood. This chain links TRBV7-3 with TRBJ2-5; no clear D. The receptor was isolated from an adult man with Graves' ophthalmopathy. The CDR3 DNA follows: TGTTCCAGCAGCTTGGTGGCGGACCAAGAGACCCAGTACTTC. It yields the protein CSSSLVADQETQYF. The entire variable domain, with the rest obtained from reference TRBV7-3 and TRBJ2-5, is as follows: GAGVSQTPSNKVTEKGKYVELRCDPISGHTALYWYRQSLGQGPEFLIYFQGTGAADDSGLPNDRFFAVRPEGSVSTLKIQRTERGDSAVYLCSSSLVADQETQYFGPGTRLLVL.